This T cell receptor beta chain was sequenced for a study of blood T cell repertoires in COVID-19. Study details: Acute and convalescent COVID-19 specimens originated in the United States, Italy and Spain. T cells, B-cell-depleted T cells, or PBMCs provided the cDNA or gDNA that served as material.

In the authors' methods: Amplification with reference gene primers provided the estimates of nucleated cell counts. The data were produced by immunoSEQ multiplex PCR, yet TCRdb's version contains in-frame clones alone and is incomplete. The V and J calls and clone size are taken from that table; D and trimming were inferred from the DNA. The table shows hundreds of thousands of clones, with roughly 89% occurring only once. This clone was counted a single time. During active infection, Seattle patients enrolled and were then monitored through disease. Between the trimmed V and J ends, which lost 6 bases and 3 bases, there was a span of 9 bases. The CDR3 length is 13 residues. CDR1 and CDR2 from the germline V gene are MNHEY and SMNVEV (reference sequence).

Specimen: peripheral blood. The clonotype was recovered from a man younger than 30 with COVID-19, enrolled during active disease. This sequence joins TRBV27 and TRBJ1-5, with D possibly TRBD1 on 5 matching bases. The CDR3 nucleotides are TGTGCCAGCAGAGACAGCCTCAATCAGCCCCAGCATTTT. Translation gives CASRDSLNQPQHF.